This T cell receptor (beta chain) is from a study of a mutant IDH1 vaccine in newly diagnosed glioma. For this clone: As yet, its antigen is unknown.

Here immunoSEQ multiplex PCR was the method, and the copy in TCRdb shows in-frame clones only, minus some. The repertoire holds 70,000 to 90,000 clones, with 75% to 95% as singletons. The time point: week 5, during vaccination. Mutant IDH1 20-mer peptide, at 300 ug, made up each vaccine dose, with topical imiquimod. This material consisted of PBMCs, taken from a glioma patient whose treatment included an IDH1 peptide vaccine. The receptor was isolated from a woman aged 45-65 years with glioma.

This CDR3 is CASSEVPLGGEAKETQYF. The CDR3 bases are TGTGCCAGCAGTGAAGTACCACTGGGGGGGGAGGCGAAAGAGACCCAGTACTTC. This chain joins TRBV6-1 and TRBJ2-5, with 7 bases fitting TRBD2. Germline CDR1 reads MNHNS; CDR2 reads SASEGT. V was clipped by 1 base and J by 3 bases; unmatched bases: 14. The CDR3 is 18 amino acids.